This T cell receptor beta chain was identified in a study of cytomegalovirus exposure and HLA in healthy donors. Study at large: Researchers previously reported finding 117 million unique TCR beta sequences from about 179 million T cells.

PCR involved 60 Vbeta and 13 Jbeta primers. Assay: immunoSEQ multiplex PCR; the TCRdb copy retains only in-frame clones and omits some. Its table records 21,000 or so clones. The V end lost 4 bases, the J end lost 1 base, and 14 bases lay between the germline ends. Germline assignment: CDR1 SGHDT and CDR2 YYEEEE. This CDR3 spans 15 amino acids. Study-wide results and caveats: Prior analysis indicated that the majority of TCR beta V segments exhibited productivity approximately 87% or approximately 30% of the time. Several V segments, TRBV6-2 and TRBV6-3 among them, could not be told apart and were dropped. Fewer N-insertions than the roughly 630-donor mean were reportedly shown by an Asian-associated ancestry cluster in a later analysis.

To note about this clone: The antigen is not known.

The clonotype was recovered from a man aged 60 to 75 in good health and CMV-seropositive. The gene calls are TRBV5-6 and TRBJ1-1, with a tentative D call TRBD1 (5 bases). Sequenced sample: PBMCs. The CDR3 nucleotides are TGTGCCAGCAGCAGTACCGGACACGGGAACACTGAAGCTTTCTTT. It codes for CASSSTGHGNTEAFF.